These 22 T cell receptor beta chains share one sample of origin, sequenced in a study of chemoradiotherapy in HPV16-positive cancers. The table came from immunoSEQ multiplex PCR; TCRdb's copy has only in-frame clones and leaves some out. The sample carries 30,000 to 40,000 clones, roughly nine tenths recorded once. The sample in question was blood, obtained from a patient who underwent chemoradiotherapy. These receptors came from a human donor with HPV-associated anogenital cancer.

This chain joins TRBV29-1 and TRBJ1-1, with 8 positions matching TRBD1. The V gene end was trimmed by 8 bases and the J gene end by 0 bases; junction bases not matched to a gene: 5. This CDR3 comprises 13 residues. CDR1 and CDR2 (germline): SQVTM, ANQGSEA. CDR3 residues: CSTRTGLNTEAFF. DNA of the CDR3: TGCAGCACTCGGACAGGGCTGAACACTGAAGCTTTCTTT.

Here the CDR3 DNA reads TGTGCCAGCAGTTTGAGTGCAGGGGTCACTGAAGCTTTCTTT. Protein sequence: CASSLSAGVTEAFF. V usage is TRBV28 and J usage is TRBJ1-1; possible D gene TRBD1, 6 bases. From germline, CDR1 is MDHEN and CDR2 SYDVKM. V lost 3 bases to trimming and J lost 4 bases, with 12 bases between them. This CDR3 is built from 14 residues.

This clone was seen just once. This chain joins TRBV7-6 and TRBJ1-5, with 9 bases matching TRBD1. The CDR3 consists of 16 residues. Trimming took 5 bases from V and 7 from J; bases not matched to a gene: 12. The germline CDR1 and CDR2 sequences are SGHVS and FNYEAQ. As DNA, the CDR3 is TGTGCCAGCAGCCGAACCCGGGACAGGGTAGGGCAGCCCCAGCATTTT. Translating it yields CASSRTRDRVGQPQHF.

The chain carries TRBV9 and TRBJ1-3; D unresolved. Germline assignment: CDR1 SGDLS and CDR2 YYNGEE. This CDR3 contains 14 residues. V dropped 5 bases and J dropped 2 bases, with 11 bases sitting between them. CDR3 loop: CASSGVDAGNTIYF. The CDR3 DNA sequence: TGTGCCAGCAGTGGAGTCGATGCTGGAAACACCATATATTTT.

This clone occurred once. The chain is built from TRBV7-7 and TRBJ2-5, with D possibly TRBD2 on 5 matching bases. V lost 4 bases to trimming and J lost 4 bases, with 13 bases between them. CDR1 is SSHAT and CDR2 is FNYEAQ in the germline V gene (reference sequence). This CDR3 is 14 amino acids long. CDR3: CASSSSGVPETQYF. CDR3 nucleotides: TGTGCCAGCAGCTCCTCCGGGGTTCCAGAGACCCAGTACTTC.

This clone was observed once. V usage is TRBV9 and J usage is TRBJ2-2, with D possibly matching TRBD1 (6 bases). This CDR3 is 14 amino acids long. The V and J ends lost 4 bases and 4 bases respectively, with 11 bases between them. Germline V CDR1 and CDR2: SGDLS, YYNGEE. DNA for the CDR3: TGTGCCAGCAGCACTCGGGACACCACCGGGGAGCTGTTTTTT. It codes for CASSTRDTTGELFF.

This clone was detected once. The chain carries TRBV19 and TRBJ2-7, with D perhaps TRBD1 (5 bases). Trimming pared 5 bases from V and 3 bases from J, leaving 14 bases between. The CDR3 is 14 amino acids. Germline V CDR1 and CDR2: LNHDA, SQIVND (reference sequence). This CDR3 is CASSPSRGYYEQYF. In nucleotides, the CDR3 is TGTGCCAGTAGTCCCTCTAGGGGTTACTACGAGCAGTACTTC.

This chain links TRBV7-2 with TRBJ1-2; 9 nucleotides align to TRBD1. Per the germline V gene, CDR1 is SGHTA and CDR2 is FQGNSA. J was trimmed by 2 bases and V by 1 base; bases with no gene match: 8. The CDR3 covers 17 residues. CDR3 sequence (DNA): TGTGCCAGCAGCTTAGGGGACAGGGAAGCGTTAAACTATGGCTACACCTTC. This encodes CASSLGDREALNYGYTF.

The rearrangement joins TRBV6-1 to TRBJ2-7; 7 nucleotides match TRBD1. The ends lost 6 bases at V and 7 bases at J; junction bases unmatched: 12. The CDR3 runs 14 residues. The germline V gene has CDR1 MNHNS and CDR2 SASEGT. Written as DNA, the CDR3 is TGTGCCAGCAGCGCCGGGACAGCCCTCGGGGAGCAGTACTTC. Translating it yields CASSAGTALGEQYF.

The chain carries TRBV12-5 and TRBJ2-1, with 15 bases identical to TRBD2. Germline CDR1 is LGHNT and CDR2 is FRNRAP. The CDR3 covers 16 residues. With 0 bases clipped from V and 10 bases from J, the junction kept 4 bases outside the gene matches. The CDR3 sequence: CASGLVGLAGGEEQFF. The CDR3 DNA follows: TGTGCTAGTGGTTTGGTCGGACTAGCGGGAGGGGAAGAGCAGTTCTTC.

The genes are TRBV5-1 and TRBJ1-1, with D hard to call. Germline CDR1 SGHRS, CDR2 YFSETQ. V was pared by 4 bases and J by 7 bases, with 11 bases between. This CDR3 comprises 12 residues. The CDR3, as DNA: TGCGCCAGCAGCACCGGAGGGAGTGAAGCTTTCTTT. Its translation is CASSTGGSEAFF.

The chain employs TRBV14 and TRBJ1-2, with TRBD1 identical over 7 bases. The ends lost 1 base at V and 0 bases at J; junction bases unmatched: 8. The CDR3 sequence is 17 residues long. Looked up from germline, CDR1 is SGHDN and CDR2 is FVKESK. The CDR3 DNA follows: TGTGCCAGCAGCCAAGGGGACAGTATAAGGACTAACTATGGCTACACCTTC. Translating it yields CASSQGDSIRTNYGYTF.

The chain links TRBV27 to TRBJ2-7; perhaps TRBD2 as D (5 bases). The CDR3 covers 14 residues. Trimming stripped 6 bases from V and 2 bases from J, with 14 bases between. CDR1 and CDR2 (germline): MNHEY, SMNVEV (reference sequence). DNA of the CDR3: TGTGCCAGCAGGAGGAGGCGGGCCCCCTACGAGCAGTACTTC. It encodes CASRRRRAPYEQYF.

This clone was observed once. The rearrangement links TRBV6-5 to TRBJ2-7; perhaps D is TRBD1 or TRBD2 (5 bases each). Between the trimmed V and J ends, which lost 6 bases and 6 bases, there was a span of 15 bases. Germline V gene data show CDR1 as MNHEY and CDR2 as SVGAGI. The CDR3 covers 13 residues. CDR3: CASSRGPEGEQYF. CDR3 DNA: TGTGCCAGCAGCCGGGGCCCCGAGGGCGAGCAGTACTTC.

The V and J genes are TRBV4-3 and TRBJ2-2; TRBD2 matches at 8 bases. The CDR3 consists of 17 residues. Germline lookup yields CDR1 LGHNA and CDR2 YSLEER. V lost 0 bases to trimming and J lost 6 bases; unmatched junction nucleotides: 9. The DNA for the CDR3 is TGCGCCAGCAGCCAAGAAGTGAATCGGCGGGGGGCCGGGGAGCTGTTTTTT. Its translation: CASSQEVNRRGAGELFF.

This chain links TRBV7-3 with TRBJ2-2; TRBD2 matches 7 bases. This CDR3 contains 15 residues. CDR1 is SGHTA, CDR2 FQGTGA, per germline. V lost 2 bases, J lost 1 base, and 1 base stayed unmatched. This chain's CDR3 is CASSLERENTGELFF. CDR3 DNA: TGTGCCAGCAGCTTAGAGCGGGAGAACACCGGGGAGCTGTTTTTT.

This clone was seen a single time. The rearrangement links TRBV25-1 to TRBJ2-1, with TRBD1 as a possible D gene (5 bases). This CDR3 has 18 amino acids. Germline lookup yields CDR1 MGHDK and CDR2 SYGVNS. Trimming took off 1 base at V and 8 bases at J, with 24 bases between the two ends. The DNA for the CDR3 is TGTGCCAGCAGTGAATCCTCCCGCTCAGGGTCGTTTCTGGATGAGCAGTTCTTC. As protein: CASSESSRSGSFLDEQFF.

The chain recombines TRBV7-9 with TRBJ2-5; unclear D gene. This CDR3 has 16 residues. V was cut by 5 bases and J by 5 bases, with 21 bases left in between. Germline-derived CDR1 and CDR2 are SEHNR and FQNEAQ (reference sequence). The CDR3 loop is CASSPQPTVLGETQYF. CDR3 nucleotide sequence: TGTGCCAGCAGCCCCCAACCCACGGTTCTGGGGGAGACCCAGTACTTC.

V is TRBV10-3 and J is TRBJ2-3, with D unclear. Trimming pared 8 bases from V and 1 base from J, leaving 13 bases between. Germline V gene sequence: CDR1 ENHRY, CDR2 SYGVKD. The CDR3 consists of 14 residues. In DNA form, the CDR3 reads TGTGCCATCTTAGCAGGTCATGGCACAGATACGCAGTATTTT. This encodes CAILAGHGTDTQYF.

V and J are TRBV2 and TRBJ2-7; 13 bases line up with TRBD2. CDR3 size: 16 residues. After removal of 4 bases from V and 4 bases from J, the junction contained 7 bases not matched to a gene. CDR1 is SNHLY and CDR2 is FYNNEI in the germline V gene. This CDR3 is CASSGAGTSGKYEQYF. CDR3 sequence (DNA): TGTGCCAGCAGTGGAGCCGGGACTAGCGGGAAATACGAGCAGTACTTC.

This clone was counted between two and nine times. This rearrangement joins TRBV7-9 to TRBJ2-7, with 8 bases aligning to TRBD2. V trimming: 3 bases; J trimming: 5 bases; junction bases outside the gene matches: 6. Germline V lookup: CDR1 SEHNR, CDR2 FQNEAQ (reference sequence). CDR3 length: 14 residues. Here the CDR3 DNA reads TGTGCCAGCAGCTTCCCGGGGGGGCCCAACGAGCAGTACTTC. Its translation is CASSFPGGPNEQYF.

The chain joins TRBV7-2 to TRBJ2-7; TRBD2 matches at 8 bases. The V gene's germline CDR1 is SGHTA and CDR2 FQGNSA. Trimming removed 0 bases from V and 5 bases from J; junction bases left unmatched: 3. The length of the CDR3 is 14 residues. The CDR3 DNA sequence: TGTGCCAGCAGCTTAGCTAGCGGGAACGACGAGCAGTACTTC. Its translation is CASSLASGNDEQYF.